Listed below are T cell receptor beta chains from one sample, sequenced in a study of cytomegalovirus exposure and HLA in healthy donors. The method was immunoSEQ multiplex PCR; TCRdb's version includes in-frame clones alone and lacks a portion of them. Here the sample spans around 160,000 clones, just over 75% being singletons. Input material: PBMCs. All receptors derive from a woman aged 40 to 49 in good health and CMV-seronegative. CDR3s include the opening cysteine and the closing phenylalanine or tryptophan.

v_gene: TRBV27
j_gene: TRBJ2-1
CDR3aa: CASTLREGGGEQFF

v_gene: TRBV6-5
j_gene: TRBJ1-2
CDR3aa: CASSYTSTGSVGYTF

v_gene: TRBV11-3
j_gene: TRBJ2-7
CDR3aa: CASSSAGVMVHEQYF

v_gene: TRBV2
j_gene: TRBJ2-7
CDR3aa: CATRDRGKEYF

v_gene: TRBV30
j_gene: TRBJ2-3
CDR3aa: CACTSTDTQYF

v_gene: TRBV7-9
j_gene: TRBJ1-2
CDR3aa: CASSLGDRGGYGYTF

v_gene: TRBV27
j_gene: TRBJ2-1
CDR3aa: CASSYSGRLAGEEQFF

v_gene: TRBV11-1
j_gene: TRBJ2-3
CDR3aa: CASSFGFSLIADTDTQYF

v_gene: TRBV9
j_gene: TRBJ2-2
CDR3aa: CASSVNPPGELFF

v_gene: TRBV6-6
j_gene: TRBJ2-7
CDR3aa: CASSFKSTGSEAAYF

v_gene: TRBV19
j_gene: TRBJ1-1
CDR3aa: CASYLPGQGNEAFF

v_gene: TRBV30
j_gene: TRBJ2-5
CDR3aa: CAWKTGQSPQETQYF

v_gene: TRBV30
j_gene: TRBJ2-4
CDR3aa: CAWSGTIAKNIQYF

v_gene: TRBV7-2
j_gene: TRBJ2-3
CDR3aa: CASSLAAVALTSTDTQYF

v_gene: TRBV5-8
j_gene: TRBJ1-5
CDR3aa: CASSLDGSSGNQPQHF

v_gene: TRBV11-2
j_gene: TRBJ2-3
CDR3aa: CASSLEGLAGRQDTQYF

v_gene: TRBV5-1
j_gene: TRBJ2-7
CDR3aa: CASSLEPGQDYEQYF

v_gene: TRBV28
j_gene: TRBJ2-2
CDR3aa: CASSRQGAGTGELFF

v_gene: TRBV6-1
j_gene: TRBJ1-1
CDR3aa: CASSERAGKNTEAFF

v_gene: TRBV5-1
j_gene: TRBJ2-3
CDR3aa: CASSKSSRGTDTQYF

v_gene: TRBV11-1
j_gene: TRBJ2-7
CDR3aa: CASTDRGNSEQYF

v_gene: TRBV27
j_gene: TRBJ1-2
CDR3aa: CASSLYQGTGGYYGYTF

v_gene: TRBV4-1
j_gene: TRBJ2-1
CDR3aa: CASSLSGGAIPDEQFF

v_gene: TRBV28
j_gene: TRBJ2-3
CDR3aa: CASSPSLITDTQYF

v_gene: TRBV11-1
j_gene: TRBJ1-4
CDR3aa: CASSSWTGDEKLFF

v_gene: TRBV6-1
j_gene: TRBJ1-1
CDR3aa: CASSDVSGKNTEAFF

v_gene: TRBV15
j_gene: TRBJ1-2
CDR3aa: CATSRTLPQGANYGYTF

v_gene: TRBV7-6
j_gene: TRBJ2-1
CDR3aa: CASSLTGGAGYNEQFF

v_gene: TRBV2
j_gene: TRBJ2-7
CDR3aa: CASRPGQGSYEQYF

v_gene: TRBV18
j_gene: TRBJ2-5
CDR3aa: CASSPYYGQGEETQYF

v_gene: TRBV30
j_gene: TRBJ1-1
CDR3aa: CAWSPQANTEAFF

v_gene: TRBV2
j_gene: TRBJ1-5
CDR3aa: CASSDRGTGSQPQHF

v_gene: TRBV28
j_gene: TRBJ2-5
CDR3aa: CASSFWEGLADQETQYF

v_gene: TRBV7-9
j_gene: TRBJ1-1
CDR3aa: CASSLERGTGLGAFF

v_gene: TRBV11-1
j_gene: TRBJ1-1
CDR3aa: CASSLQGMNTEAFF

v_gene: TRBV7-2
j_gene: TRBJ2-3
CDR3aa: CASSYSGRAWDTQYF

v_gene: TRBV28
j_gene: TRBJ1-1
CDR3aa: CASSIVRGRTEAFF

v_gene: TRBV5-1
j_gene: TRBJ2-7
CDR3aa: CASSNLAGGVAYEQYF

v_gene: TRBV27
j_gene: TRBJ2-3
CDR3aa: CASSPRRGGGGHTDTQYF

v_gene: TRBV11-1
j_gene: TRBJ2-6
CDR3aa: CASSLAAGSGANVLTF

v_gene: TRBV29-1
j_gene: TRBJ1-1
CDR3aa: CSVRISGASGAFF

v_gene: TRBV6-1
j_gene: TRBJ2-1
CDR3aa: CASSRSGKLNNEQFF

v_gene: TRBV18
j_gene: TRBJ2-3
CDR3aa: CASSEIGTGWTDTQYF

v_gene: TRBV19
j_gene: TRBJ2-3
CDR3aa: CASSPRTSGIDTQYF

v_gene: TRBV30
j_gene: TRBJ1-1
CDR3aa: CAWSVDSAGNTEAFF

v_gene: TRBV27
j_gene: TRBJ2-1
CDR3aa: CASAFSVNYNEQFF

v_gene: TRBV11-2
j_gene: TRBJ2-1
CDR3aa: CASSTPAGGYEQFF

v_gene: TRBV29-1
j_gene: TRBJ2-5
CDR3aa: CSVVSPLTANQETQYF

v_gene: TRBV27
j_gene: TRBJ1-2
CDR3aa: CASSTGLGGYTF

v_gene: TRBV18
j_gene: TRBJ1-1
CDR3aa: CASSPRSRTGEGGSTEAFF

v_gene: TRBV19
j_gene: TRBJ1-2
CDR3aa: CASSPGRTESYGYTF